This TCR beta chain was sequenced in a study of T-cell reconstitution after alpha-beta-depleted transplantation in children. Study-wide findings and caveats: Fresh T-cell production supplied most of the T-cell counts and diversity seen one year after transplant.

The J segment lost 1 base and the V segment lost 5 bases, leaving 4 bases of the junction unmatched. The CDR3 has 14 amino acids. Per germline, CDR1 SGHTA and CDR2 FQGNSA. Construction of the TCRbeta library involved unique molecular identifiers. TCRdb reanalysed the PCR reads using MiXCR and keeps one entry per CDR3 protein. The top ten hold approximately 8.2% of the sample, which has 250,000 to 300,000 distinct CDR3 sequences, over 7.5% seen once. A few counts support this clonotype. Its specificity is unknown. This receptor was taken from a female patient aged 2 to 10 who had a stem cell transplant for Fanconi anemia, so the T cells may come from the graft donor. Sequencing used peripheral blood, obtained 360 days after TCRalphabeta/CD19-depleted stem cell transplant. The rearrangement uses TRBV7-2 and TRBJ2-5; TRBD1 matches 7 bases. CDR3: CASSIDRVQETQYF. The CDR3 DNA reads TGTGCCAGCAGCATCGACAGGGTCCAAGAGACCCAGTACTTC.